This T cell receptor (beta chain) was recovered during a study of human T cells and chemical hapten exposure. Across the whole study: Per-sample variation in TCR yield stemmed mainly from small pooled library volume differences. General study points: DPC sensitization did not alter TCRs above 1 in 1000 frequency.

Worth noting for this clonotype: Its cognate antigen is unknown.

This CDR3 is 14 amino acids long. Trimming took off 3 bases at V and 3 bases at J, with 12 bases between the two ends. Sample time point: pre-sensitization, week 0. Treatment meaning: therapeutic diphenylcyclopropenone sensitization with weekly scalp DPC. It was unfractionated whole blood from which total RNA was extracted. Using its own MiXCR run on the RACE reads, TCRdb lists one record per CDR3 protein. The data contain around 380,000 distinct CDR3 sequences, 5.5% of them seen just once; the ten biggest clones take up approximately 8.2%. The TCR was taken from a woman under 30 with alopecia areata. Some clones in this sample may be carry-over from other donors' samples. The chain couples TRBV12-3 or TRBV12-4 to TRBJ2-7; D gene unclear. The sample in question was whole blood, obtained in connection with sensitization to the hapten diphenylcyclopropenone (DPC). CDR3 sequence reads: CASSFSGRSYEQYF. The CDR3 DNA follows: TGTGCCAGCAGTTTTTCAGGCAGGAGCTACGAGCAGTACTTC.